A selection of T cell receptor beta chains follows, all from one sample in a study of long-term antiretroviral therapy in people with HIV. The repertoire was sequenced with immunoSEQ multiplex PCR; TCRdb's copy has only in-frame clones and lacks some. The sample includes more than 25,000 clones, under 85% of them seen just once. The sequences come from unsorted PBMCs, collected 2.1 years after starting antiretroviral therapy. These receptors all come from a man aged 30-40 years with HIV. Both conserved end residues are part of each CDR3. A D gene is named only where the DNA matches it firmly. A row's size may be missing; if present it is once, few, many or a size class.

CDR3 length: 16
V gene: TRBV19
clone size: -
J gene: TRBJ1-1
D gene: TRBD1
CDR3 protein: CASRHPGQGRNTEAFF
CDR3 DNA: TGTGCCAGTAGGCACCCGGGACAGGGAAGGAACACTGAAGCTTTCTTT

CDR3 length: 17
V gene: TRBV14
clone size: few
J gene: TRBJ1-3
D gene: -
CDR3 protein: CASSQDPLSLAGNTIYF
CDR3 DNA: TGTGCCAGCAGCCAAGATCCTCTCTCCCTGGCTGGAAACACCATATATTTT

CDR3 length: 16
V gene: TRBV5-1
clone size: few
J gene: TRBJ2-7
D gene: -
CDR3 protein: CASTDITTALNHEQYF
CDR3 DNA: TGCGCCAGCACTGACATAACAACGGCCCTTAACCACGAGCAGTACTTC

CDR3 length: 12
V gene: TRBV29-1
clone size: few
J gene: TRBJ1-2
D gene: TRBD1
CDR3 protein: CSVEEGGAGSTF
CDR3 DNA: TGCAGCGTTGAAGAAGGGGGCGCGGGATCCACCTTC

CDR3 length: 15
V gene: TRBV27
clone size: -
J gene: TRBJ2-2
D gene: TRBD1
CDR3 protein: CASSARQGRPGELFF
CDR3 DNA: TGTGCCAGCAGCGCCCGACAGGGTAGGCCCGGGGAGCTGTTTTTT

CDR3 length: 13
V gene: TRBV7-2
clone size: -
J gene: TRBJ1-2
D gene: -
CDR3 protein: CASSFSQRYGYTF
CDR3 DNA: TGTGCCAGCAGCTTTTCACAGCGCTATGGCTACACCTTC

CDR3 length: 14
V gene: TRBV6-1
clone size: -
J gene: TRBJ2-7
D gene: TRBD1
CDR3 protein: CASSERDRKNEQYF
CDR3 DNA: TGTGCCAGCAGTGAAAGGGACAGGAAGAACGAGCAGTACTTC

CDR3 length: 15
V gene: TRBV2
clone size: -
J gene: TRBJ1-6
D gene: -
CDR3 protein: CASKEEQTRLSPLHF
CDR3 DNA: TGTGCCAGCAAGGAGGAACAGACAAGACTTTCACCCCTCCACTTT

CDR3 length: 13
V gene: TRBV6-5
clone size: -
J gene: TRBJ2-5
D gene: TRBD1
CDR3 protein: CASSWTGQETQYF
CDR3 DNA: TGTGCCAGCAGTTGGACAGGCCAAGAGACCCAGTACTTC

CDR3 length: 15
V gene: TRBV6-5
clone size: -
J gene: TRBJ1-6
D gene: -
CDR3 protein: CASSYPTDLGSPLHF
CDR3 DNA: TGTGCCAGCAGTTACCCGACAGACCTTGGTTCGCCCCTCCACTTT

CDR3 length: 13
V gene: TRBV5-1
clone size: -
J gene: TRBJ1-1
D gene: -
CDR3 protein: CASSLTGNTEAFF
CDR3 DNA: TGCGCCAGCAGCTTGACAGGGAACACTGAAGCTTTCTTT

CDR3 length: 15
V gene: TRBV6-5
clone size: few
J gene: TRBJ1-6
D gene: -
CDR3 protein: CASRGGNRAHSPLHF
CDR3 DNA: TGTGCCAGCCGGGGGGGGAATAGGGCCCATTCACCCCTCCACTTT

CDR3 length: 13
V gene: TRBV11-2
clone size: -
J gene: TRBJ2-7
D gene: -
CDR3 protein: CASSLYVEYEQYF
CDR3 DNA: TGTGCCAGCAGCTTATACGTTGAATACGAGCAGTACTTC

CDR3 length: 15
V gene: TRBV9
clone size: -
J gene: TRBJ2-7
D gene: -
CDR3 protein: CASSVEPGTVYEQYF
CDR3 DNA: TGTGCCAGCAGCGTAGAACCAGGGACGGTCTACGAGCAGTACTTC

CDR3 length: 13
V gene: TRBV29-1
clone size: -
J gene: TRBJ2-2
D gene: -
CDR3 protein: CSVGSGYTGELFF
CDR3 DNA: TGCAGCGTTGGGTCAGGTTACACCGGGGAGCTGTTTTTT

CDR3 length: 12
V gene: TRBV7-9
clone size: once
J gene: TRBJ1-1
D gene: -
CDR3 protein: CASSVISTEAFF
CDR3 DNA: TGTGCCAGCAGCGTCATAAGCACTGAAGCTTTCTTT

CDR3 length: 16
V gene: TRBV6-5
clone size: -
J gene: TRBJ2-5
D gene: -
CDR3 protein: CASSYSPRAPQETQYF
CDR3 DNA: TGTGCCAGCAGTTACTCCCCCAGGGCTCCCCAAGAGACCCAGTACTTC

CDR3 length: 17
V gene: TRBV2
clone size: -
J gene: TRBJ1-1
D gene: -
CDR3 protein: CASSGEATATMNTEAFF
CDR3 DNA: TGTGCCAGCAGTGGGGAAGCGACGGCTACCATGAACACTGAAGCTTTCTTT

CDR3 length: 14
V gene: TRBV15
clone size: -
J gene: TRBJ1-4
D gene: -
CDR3 protein: CATSRTRDNEKLFF
CDR3 DNA: TGTGCCACCAGCAGAACCCGGGACAACGAAAAACTGTTTTTT

CDR3 length: 13
V gene: TRBV21-1
clone size: -
J gene: TRBJ2-7
D gene: -
CDR3 protein: CAGPLRGSYEQYF
CDR3 DNA: TGTGCCGGACCCCTCCGCGGAAGCTACGAGCAGTACTTC

CDR3 length: 12
V gene: TRBV30
clone size: -
J gene: TRBJ2-7
D gene: -
CDR3 protein: CAWSVGGYEQYF
CDR3 DNA: TGTGCCTGGAGTGTAGGGGGATACGAGCAGTACTTC

CDR3 length: 13
V gene: TRBV28
clone size: -
J gene: TRBJ2-7
D gene: TRBD2
CDR3 protein: CASSRTSFAEQYF
CDR3 DNA: TGTGCCAGCAGTCGGACTAGCTTCGCCGAGCAGTACTTC

CDR3 length: 16
V gene: TRBV5-1
clone size: -
J gene: TRBJ2-1
D gene: TRBD1
CDR3 protein: CASSLEGQGSFNEQFF
CDR3 DNA: TGCGCCAGCAGCTTGGAAGGACAGGGATCCTTCAATGAGCAGTTCTTC

CDR3 length: 15
V gene: TRBV19
clone size: -
J gene: TRBJ2-7
D gene: TRBD2
CDR3 protein: CASSMIAGLSYEQYF
CDR3 DNA: TGTGCCAGTAGTATGATAGCGGGACTCTCCTACGAGCAGTACTTC

CDR3 length: 15
V gene: TRBV6-5
clone size: -
J gene: TRBJ1-5
D gene: -
CDR3 protein: CASSYSWSGNQPQHF
CDR3 DNA: TGTGCCAGCAGTTACTCGTGGTCAGGCAATCAGCCCCAGCATTTT

CDR3 length: 17
V gene: TRBV6-1
clone size: -
J gene: TRBJ2-1
D gene: TRBD1
CDR3 protein: CASSVTSGTGFYNEQFF
CDR3 DNA: TGTGCCAGCAGTGTCACCAGCGGGACAGGGTTTTACAATGAGCAGTTCTTC

CDR3 length: 16
V gene: TRBV5-1
clone size: -
J gene: TRBJ2-3
D gene: -
CDR3 protein: CASSLTRTKSTDTQYF
CDR3 DNA: TGCGCCAGCAGCTTGACTAGAACTAAGAGCACAGATACGCAGTATTTT

CDR3 length: 16
V gene: TRBV19
clone size: -
J gene: TRBJ1-6
D gene: -
CDR3 protein: CASSSRTVPGNSPLHF
CDR3 DNA: TGTGCCAGTAGTTCTAGGACAGTCCCCGGCAATTCACCCCTCCACTTT

CDR3 length: 11
V gene: TRBV30
clone size: few
J gene: TRBJ1-6
D gene: -
CDR3 protein: CAWNWDSPLHF
CDR3 DNA: TGTGCCTGGAATTGGGATTCACCCCTCCACTTT

CDR3 length: 12
V gene: TRBV27
clone size: -
J gene: TRBJ2-1
D gene: -
CDR3 protein: CASSYPTGEQFF
CDR3 DNA: TGTGCCAGCAGTTATCCGACGGGTGAGCAGTTCTTC

CDR3 length: 15
V gene: TRBV28
clone size: -
J gene: TRBJ2-7
D gene: TRBD1
CDR3 protein: CASSFQGQGPYEQYF
CDR3 DNA: TGTGCCAGCAGTTTTCAGGGACAGGGACCGTACGAGCAGTACTTC

CDR3 length: 16
V gene: TRBV19
clone size: -
J gene: TRBJ2-5
D gene: TRBD2
CDR3 protein: CASSFRTSGAQETQYF
CDR3 DNA: TGTGCCAGTAGTTTTCGGACTAGCGGAGCACAAGAGACCCAGTACTTC

CDR3 length: 14
V gene: TRBV5-1
clone size: -
J gene: TRBJ2-1
D gene: -
CDR3 protein: CASSLASGTNEQFF
CDR3 DNA: TGCGCCAGCAGCTTGGCTTCAGGTACAAATGAGCAGTTCTTC